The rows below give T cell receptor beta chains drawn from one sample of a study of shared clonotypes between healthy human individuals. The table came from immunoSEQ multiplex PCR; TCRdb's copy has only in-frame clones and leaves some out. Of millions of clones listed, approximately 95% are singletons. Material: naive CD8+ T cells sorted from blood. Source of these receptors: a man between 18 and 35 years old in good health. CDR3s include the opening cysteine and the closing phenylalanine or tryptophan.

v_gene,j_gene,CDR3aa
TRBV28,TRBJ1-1,CASSFLTEAFF
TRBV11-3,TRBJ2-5,CASSPDGRATQYF
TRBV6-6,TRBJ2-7,CASSPRQGVRNEQYF
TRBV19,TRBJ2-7,CASSITSAYEQYF
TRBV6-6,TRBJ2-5,CASSWGKRLQETQYF
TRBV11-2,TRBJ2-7,CASSLGQGDVYEQYF
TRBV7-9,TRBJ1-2,CATHTGIIVTF
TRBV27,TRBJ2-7,CASSSTFPGQGEQYF
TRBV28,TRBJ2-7,CASSLYGGSSYEQYF
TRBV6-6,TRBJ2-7,CASSQDRQSEQYF
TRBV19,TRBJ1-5,CASSIVSLQPQHF
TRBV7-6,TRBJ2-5,CASSLDSHPQETQYF
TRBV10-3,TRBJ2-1,CAISPDGLNEQFF
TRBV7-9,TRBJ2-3,CASSGLAGLPDTQYF
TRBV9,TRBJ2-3,CASSPLRDYDTSTDTQYF
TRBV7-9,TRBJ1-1,CASSLLGDTEAFF
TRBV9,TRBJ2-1,CASQTGWGSNEQFF
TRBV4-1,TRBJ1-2,CASSQEPPEGVGGYTF
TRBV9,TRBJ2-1,CASSVEGSGVDEQFF
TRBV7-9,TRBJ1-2,CASSQDRTGYTF
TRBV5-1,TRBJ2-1,CASSLDYYNEQFF
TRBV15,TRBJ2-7,CATSREARGEQYF
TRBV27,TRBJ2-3,CASSLSTVVGTSTDTQYF
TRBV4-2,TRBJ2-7,CASGTLGSEEGEQYF
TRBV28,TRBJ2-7,CASLGSLAGAEEQYF
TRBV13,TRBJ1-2,CASSQDGNYGYTF
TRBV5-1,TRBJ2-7,CASSFVSGGGYEQYF
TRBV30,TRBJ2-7,CAWNGGTGVVGEQYF
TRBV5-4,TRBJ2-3,CASSKTLGGSTDTQYF
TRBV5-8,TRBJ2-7,CASSLGGFEQYF
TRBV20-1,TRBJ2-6,CSARDPPNLTF
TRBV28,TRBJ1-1,CASSFWGRANTEAFF
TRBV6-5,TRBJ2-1,CAREGAFGGAREQFF
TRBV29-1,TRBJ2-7,CSVEGTSQYEQYF
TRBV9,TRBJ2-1,CASSAGTGFEQFF